This T cell receptor beta chain comes out of a study of T-cell reconstitution after alpha-beta-depleted transplantation in children. CDR1 is MNHEY and CDR2 is SMNVEV in the germline V gene (reference sequence). The CDR3 is 13 residues long. Trimming shortened V by 5 bases and J by 4 bases, and 9 bases separated the two germline ends. TCRbeta library construction was performed incorporating unique molecular identifiers. TCRdb independently ran MiXCR on the PCR reads; one entry per CDR3 protein. Counted here are hundreds of thousands of distinct CDR3 sequences, around 13% occurring once; the ten biggest clones make up around 2.5%.

The sequencing here drew on PBMCs from the stem cell graft donor, taken from the stem cell graft. This clonotype was sampled from a human donor who donated a stem cell graft to a child with acute lymphoblastic leukemia. This chain joins TRBV27 and TRBJ1-5; D is unclear. The chain's CDR3 is CASSPKRNQPQHF. CDR3 coding DNA: TGTGCCAGCAGTCCCAAACGAAATCAGCCCCAGCATTTT.